Reported below is one TCR beta chain. Its antigen is still unknown. No much larger clone is present one base from it, and per-base qualities are unavailable. TCRbeta CDR3 regions were amplified from genomic DNA using the immunoSEQ Assay, a bias-controlled multiplex PCR. As for the authors' bioinformatics: The number of nucleated cells in each sample was estimated by amplification of reference gene primers within the assay. To quantify the absolute abundance of each unique TCRbeta CDR3 rearrangement, sequence reads were collapsed and filtered. Productive Simpson clonality was computed per sample as the square root of Simpson's diversity index over productive rearrangements. Entries here come from immuneACCESS through TCRdb and include only in-frame sequences with V and J called. Some clones fail to appear in such tables; in the studies checked, an unresolved V gene covers under half of the shortfall, and the cause of the remainder is unknown. V and J calls and clone size are given by that table; D and trimming were obtained from the DNA. The sample table holds tens of thousands of clones, of which over 65% were seen once. The ten largest clones represent around a tenth of the sample.

The CDR3 has 15 amino acids, counting the end cysteine and phenylalanine. Just CDR3 DNA is preserved here, 45 bases in frame from base 1. Taken from the germline V gene, the CDR1 and CDR2 loops are SGHDT and YYEEEE. V and J are trimmed by 0 bases and 3 bases, and the gene matches miss 2 bases of the junction. One collaborating source in Seattle enrolled patients while the patients were actively infected and followed the patients over time throughout the course of disease. Each collaborating institution followed its own protocols to collect whole blood in K2EDTA tubes. For TCRbeta analysis, collaborators shipped samples in one of three forms: frozen whole blood, isolated PBMCs, or DNA extracted from either of those sample types. The data were taken from a study of blood T cell repertoires in COVID-19 (dated by TCRdb to about 2020). With regard to the full study: The collaborator samples originated in the United States, Italy and Spain and spanned the acute and convalescent phases of COVID-19. The prospective study material was composed of cDNA or gDNA derived from T cells, B-cell-depleted T cells, or PBMCs. Subjects who had been exposed to COVID-19, were actively infected with it, or had recovered from it provided the deeply sampled blood TCRbeta repertoires that made up the dataset. The repertoires were released in a freely available public database meant as a resource for research on the immune response to SARS-CoV-2. Samples were obtained from the ongoing ImmuneRACE study (first 160 participants) and from about 1,300 subjects provided by 6 global collaborators. A de-identified subject ID, COVID-19 status, age in years and sex were almost always included in the sample metadata. Where available, HLA class I and class II types were taken from metadata supplied by the sample provider and were not determined by assay-based typing. The study at large found these results: The amount of clinical and demographic metadata varied by source and participant and was provided uncurated.

The sequenced material came from peripheral blood. The receptor was isolated from a man older than 75 with COVID-19, enrolled during active disease. This chain joins TRBV5-6 to TRBJ2-5, and TRBD1 matches 10 of the central bases. The CDR3 protein sequence reads: CASSLAGTGEETQYF. In nucleotides, the sequence is TGTGCCAGCAGCTTGGCCGGGACAGGGGAAGAGACCCAGTACTTC.